What follows are 25 T cell receptor beta chains derived from one specimen sequenced in a study of blood T cell repertoires in COVID-19. Sequencing used immunoSEQ multiplex PCR; TCRdb keeps in-frame clones, though not all of them. The repertoire holds about 72,000 clones, 85% to 90% seen once, with about a tenth in the top ten. The specimen sequenced was peripheral blood. All receptors come from a man in his sixties or seventies with active or convalescent COVID-19.

This clone was counted between two and nine times. This specimen includes other DNA sequences encoding the same CDR3. The chain joins TRBV7-9 to TRBJ1-1, with TRBD1 matching over 7 bases. This CDR3 region has 14 residues. CDR1 is SEHNR, CDR2 FQNEAQ, per germline (reference sequence). V was pared by 5 bases and J by 0 bases, with 3 bases of the junction left unmatched. CDR3 protein: CASSRGQLNTEAFF. As DNA, the CDR3 is TGTGCCAGCAGCCGGGGACAGTTGAACACTGAAGCTTTCTTT.

The V gene is TRBV19, the J gene TRBJ1-5; 12 positions match TRBD1. This CDR3 region has 17 residues. Germline CDR1 and CDR2: LNHDA and SQIVND (reference sequence). The V and J ends lost 3 bases and 7 bases, in that order; junction bases with no gene match: 10. CDR3 in DNA: TGTGCCAGTAGTATGGGACAGGGGGCGAGGGTATGGCAGCCCCAGCATTTT. Residues: CASSMGQGARVWQPQHF.

J is TRBJ2-2 and V is TRBV7-2; D perhaps matches TRBD2 (6 bases). V was shortened by 3 bases and J by 10 bases, with 18 bases between the two germline ends. The CDR3 runs 15 residues. Germline V gives CDR1 SGHTA, CDR2 FQGNSA. CDR3 DNA: TGTGCCAGCAGCTTCCACTCCTTAGCGGTCGCGGAGCTGTTTTTT. Its translation is CASSFHSLAVAELFF.

CDR3 protein: CASSALGGENTIYF. The CDR3 DNA sequence: TGTGCCAGCAGTGCCCTAGGGGGCGAAAACACCATATATTTT. The V call is TRBV6-2 or TRBV6-3, the J call TRBJ1-3; 7 bases are shared with TRBD1. The germline V gene encodes CDR1 MNHEY and CDR2 SVGEGT. The CDR3 spans 14 residues. The trim removed 5 bases at V and 6 bases at J, leaving 7 bases unmatched.

Only one count was recorded for this clone. The rearrangement uses TRBV20-1 and TRBJ2-1; tentative D call: TRBD1 (6 bases). This CDR3 has 17 residues. The ends were cut back, 3 bases at V and 7 bases at J, with 25 bases in the middle. Germline-derived CDR1 and CDR2 are DFQATT and SNEGSKA (reference sequence). Here the CDR3 DNA reads TGCAGTGCTAGTGCCCCCTTTGGTCGACAGGCGGCTAATGAGCAGTTCTTC. As protein: CSASAPFGRQAANEQFF.

V gene TRBV18 combines with J gene TRBJ1-1; D call uncertain. Germline V gives CDR1 KGHSH, CDR2 LQKENI. The V end was cut by 3 bases, the J end by 5 bases, with 22 bases between. The CDR3 loop spans 17 amino acids. CDR3 sequence: CASSPRRTEPSGTEAFF. For the CDR3, the DNA is TGTGCCAGCTCACCTCGTAGGACCGAGCCGTCGGGAACTGAAGCTTTCTTT.

This clone was seen a single time. This chain uses TRBV29-1 with TRBJ1-1; perhaps TRBD1 as D (5 bases). Per the germline V gene, CDR1 is SQVTM and CDR2 is ANQGSEA. Trimming pared 6 bases from V and 3 bases from J, leaving 14 bases between. This CDR3 comprises 13 residues. CDR3 loop: CSVAGLEYTEAFF. The CDR3 coding sequence is TGCAGCGTGGCGGGACTTGAGTACACTGAAGCTTTCTTT.

Worth noting for this clone: Distinct nucleotide sequences in the sample also encode this CDR3. V usage is TRBV28 and J usage is TRBJ1-2, with 8 bases identical to TRBD1. CDR3 length: 14 residues. CDR1 and CDR2 (germline): MDHEN, SYDVKM. V shed 6 bases, J shed 3 bases, and the junction held 6 bases outside the gene matches. Here the CDR3 reads CASSSGQGDYGYTF. The CDR3 DNA reads TGTGCCAGCAGCTCCGGACAGGGCGACTATGGCTACACCTTC.

The CDR3 spells CAIRLADTYNEQFF. The CDR3 nucleotides read TGTGCCATCAGACTAGCGGACACCTACAATGAGCAGTTCTTC. The rearrangement links TRBV10-3 to TRBJ2-1, with 8 bases lining up with TRBD2. Germline loops: CDR1 ENHRY, CDR2 SYGVKD. Trimming at V came to 6 bases and at J to 2 bases, leaving 3 bases not matched to a gene. This CDR3 is 14 amino acids long.

This chain connects TRBV19 to TRBJ1-2; 8 nucleotides match TRBD1. This CDR3 has 15 residues. CDR1 and CDR2 from the germline V gene are LNHDA and SQIVND (reference sequence). V lost 8 bases and J lost 4; bases outside the gene matches: 12. This chain's CDR3 is CASFTWTGNRYGYTF. CDR3 sequence (DNA): TGTGCCAGTTTTACTTGGACAGGGAATCGCTATGGCTACACCTTC.

The chain links TRBV5-1 to TRBJ2-1; 9 bases match TRBD2. Germline V gene data show CDR1 as SGHRS and CDR2 as YFSETQ. This CDR3 comprises 17 residues. V was clipped by 3 bases and J by 6 bases; unmatched bases: 13. Here the CDR3 reads CASSSPTGLATSNEQFF. CDR3 DNA sequence: TGCGCCAGCAGCTCTCCGACGGGACTAGCCACCTCCAATGAGCAGTTCTTC.

V is TRBV9 and J is TRBJ2-3; 10 bases line up with TRBD2. Germline CDR1 reads SGDLS; CDR2 reads YYNGEE. The CDR3 totals 16 residues. Losses at the gene ends were 4 bases for V and 0 bases for J; bases not matched to a gene: 5. CDR3: CASSMSGRGSTDTQYF. The CDR3 bases are TGTGCCAGCAGCATGAGCGGGAGGGGTAGCACAGATACGCAGTATTTT.

V gene TRBV19 combines with J gene TRBJ2-7; 11 positions match TRBD2. V lost 2 bases and J lost 3; bases outside the gene matches: 6. Germline V gives CDR1 LNHDA, CDR2 SQIVND (reference sequence). The CDR3 consists of 16 residues. The CDR3 loop reads CASSITGTSGDYEQYF. The CDR3 coding sequence is TGTGCCAGTAGTATAACCGGGACTAGCGGAGACTACGAGCAGTACTTC.

The rearrangement uses TRBV28 and TRBJ1-4; 8 nucleotides align to TRBD1. This CDR3 spans 15 amino acids. J gave up 4 bases and V 3 bases, and 4 bases lay outside the gene matches. CDR1 and CDR2 (germline): MDHEN, SYDVKM. The CDR3 nucleotides read TGTGCCAGCAGTTTCAGGGGGCCGGGTAATGAAAAACTGTTTTTT. Translated, it gives CASSFRGPGNEKLFF. Full variable domain (outside the CDR3, taken from reference TRBV28 and TRBJ1-4): DVKVTQSSRYLVKRTGEKVFLECVQDMDHENMFWYRQDPGLGLRLIYFSYDVKMKEKGDIPEGYSVSREKKERFSLILESASTNQTSMYLCASSFRGPGNEKLFFGSGTQLSVL.

CDR3 sequence: CASSYAGLDNSPLHF. CDR3 bases: TGTGCCAGCAGTTACGCAGGGCTCGATAATTCACCCCTCCACTTT. The gene calls are TRBV6-5 and TRBJ1-6, with D perhaps matching TRBD1 (5 bases). The germline V and J ends were trimmed by 2 bases and 5 bases, with 10 bases remaining between them. Germline V CDR1 and CDR2: MNHEY, SVGAGI. This CDR3 contains 15 residues.

The rearrangement uses TRBV4-3 and TRBJ2-2; 7 nucleotides line up with TRBD1. CDR1 is LGHNA and CDR2 is YSLEER in the germline V gene. The V and J ends lost 0 bases and 5 bases, in that order; junction bases with no gene match: 6. The CDR3 consists of 16 residues. DNA of the CDR3: TGCGCCAGCAGCCAAGAGTTGGGACAGTATACCGGGGAGCTGTTTTTT. Translation: CASSQELGQYTGELFF.

The V and J genes are TRBV7-8 and TRBJ1-5; possible D gene TRBD1, 5 bases. The CDR3 covers 15 residues. Germline V gives CDR1 SGHVS, CDR2 FQNEAQ. Between the trimmed V and J ends, which lost 5 bases and 4 bases, there was a span of 15 bases. The chain's CDR3 is CASSGTTGGNQPQHF. As DNA, the CDR3 is TGTGCCAGCAGCGGGACGACCGGGGGTAATCAGCCCCAGCATTTT.

V gene TRBV27 combines with J gene TRBJ1-6; D might be TRBD1 (5 bases). CDR3 length: 13 amino acids. CDR1 is MNHEY, CDR2 SMNVEV, per germline (reference sequence). V gave up 3 bases and J gave up 6 bases, with 6 bases separating them. In DNA form, the CDR3 reads TGTGCCAGCAGTTTGCAGGGTAATTCACCCCTCCACTTT. Translating gives CASSLQGNSPLHF.

The rearrangement uses TRBV5-4 and TRBJ2-7; perhaps TRBD2 as D (5 bases). CDR1 is SGHNT and CDR2 is YYREEE in the germline V gene (reference sequence). V dropped 0 bases and J dropped 7 bases, with 14 bases sitting between them. The CDR3 is made up of 14 amino acids. The DNA for the CDR3 is TGTGCCAGCAGCTTGGAGTGGGAGCCCGAAGAGCAGTACTTC. As protein: CASSLEWEPEEQYF.

The chain links TRBV15 to TRBJ1-4; tentative D call: TRBD1 (6 bases). The CDR3 is made up of 14 amino acids. CDR1 is LNHNV, CDR2 YYDKDF, per germline (reference sequence). V lost 5 bases and J lost 5, with 12 bases in between. The CDR3, as DNA: TGTGCCACCAGCCTGGGGGCCTTAAATGAAAAACTGTTTTTT. It is translated as CATSLGALNEKLFF.

This sequence joins TRBV4-1 and TRBJ2-2, with 13 bases aligning to TRBD2. The CDR3 covers 17 residues. V dropped 0 bases and J dropped 6; count of bases not matched to a gene: 4. Per the germline V gene, CDR1 is MGHRA and CDR2 is YSYEKL. This CDR3 is CASSQEGLAGVAGELFF. CDR3 nucleotide sequence: TGCGCCAGCAGCCAAGAAGGACTAGCGGGAGTGGCCGGGGAGCTGTTTTTT.

J is TRBJ1-5 and V is TRBV6-6, with TRBD1 identical over 7 bases. The CDR3 has 14 residues. CDR1 MNHNY and CDR2 SVGAGI come from the germline V gene (reference sequence). V was pared by 2 bases and J by 7 bases, with 5 bases of the junction left unmatched. For the CDR3, the DNA is TGTGCCAGCAGTTACCTGGACAGGTCGCAGCCCCAGCATTTT. Translation gives CASSYLDRSQPQHF.

The chain carries TRBV7-9 and TRBJ2-1; 7 nucleotides agree with TRBD1. CDR1 SEHNR and CDR2 FQNEAQ come from the germline V gene (reference sequence). Unmatched junction bases numbered 9, after V lost 3 bases and J lost 7 bases. CDR3 length: 15 amino acids. The CDR3 sequence: CASSLQLNRGNEQFF. Here the CDR3 DNA reads TGTGCCAGCAGCTTGCAGCTGAACAGGGGTAATGAGCAGTTCTTC.

This clone was seen only once. The V call is TRBV6-5, the J call TRBJ1-1; D remains ambiguous. The CDR3 extends over 15 amino acids. Looked up from germline, CDR1 is MNHEY and CDR2 is SVGAGI. V dropped 0 bases and J dropped 1 base, with 9 bases sitting between them. CDR3 sequence (DNA): TGTGCCAGCAGTTACTCGGGCAGGCAGAACACTGAAGCTTTCTTT. Protein product: CASSYSGRQNTEAFF.

This chain uses TRBV10-2 with TRBJ2-3; TRBD2 matches 11 bases. Germline V CDR1 and CDR2: WSHSY, SAAADI. J lost 2 bases, V lost 3 bases, and 10 bases had no gene match. The CDR3 runs 18 residues. CDR3 nucleotide sequence: TGCGCCAGCAGTGACGATAGCGGGAGGGCCCGGATCACAGATACGCAGTATTTT. It translates to CASSDDSGRARITDTQYF.